This TCR beta chain was identified during a study of long-term antiretroviral therapy in people with HIV. Study in general: Some samples came about a decade before the 2015 immediate-ART recommendation, and these were the earliest.

Overall study findings and caveats: No data on ART adherence, viral resistance or therapy changes. Subsequent to ART, diversity was augmented yet persisted below that of transplant donor controls.

As regards this clone: Antigen unknown.

Sequencing relied on immunoSEQ assay v3.0, run at survey level. Sequenced by immunoSEQ multiplex PCR; TCRdb stores in-frame clones only, minus some. The data contain some 24,000 clones, roughly 90% of them seen just once; the ten biggest clones take up approximately 9.3%. Only United States sites treated participants with HIV. The CDR3 consists of 12 residues. From germline, CDR1 is LNHDA and CDR2 SQIVND (reference sequence). The germline V and J ends were trimmed by 9 bases and 8 bases, with 13 bases remaining between them. The gene calls are TRBV19 and TRBJ2-2; D possibly corresponds to TRBD1 (5 bases). The TCR comes from a middle-aged man with HIV. This specimen consisted of unsorted PBMCs, obtained 1.8 years before starting antiretroviral therapy. DNA of the CDR3: TGTGCCAGCGGTCAGGGTTCTGGGGAGCTGTTTTTT. It translates to CASGQGSGELFF.